This TCR beta chain was captured by sequencing in a study of OX40 agonist ivuxolimab in advanced cancers. Germline CDR1 MDHEN, CDR2 SYDVKM. V gave up 5 bases and J gave up 4 bases, with 12 bases separating them. CDR3 length: 13 residues. Clones were sequenced by immunoSEQ multiplex PCR, and TCRdb holds only the in-frame ones, with some missing. The data show 60,000 or so clones, 75% to 90% seen once. In regard to this clone: What it binds is not known.

Study-level points and caveats: In the 0.1 to 3.0 mg/kg range, CD4+ and CD8+ blood T cells had expanded clonally by week 6.

The J gene is TRBJ2-7, the V gene TRBV28; D call uncertain. This material consisted of CD4+ or CD8+ T cells sorted from blood, taken in a trial of the OX40 agonist ivuxolimab. This TCR came from an adult with an advanced solid tumor such as melanoma, head and neck, liver or kidney cancer. This CDR3 reads CASSPLGPYEQYF. CDR3 nucleotide sequence: TGTGCCAGCAGTCCCCTGGGCCCATACGAGCAGTACTTC.